This T cell receptor (beta chain) was sequenced in a study of shared clonotypes between healthy human individuals. Study conclusions and caveats: An effect of sequencing depth on clonotype sharing among donors was expected. Against clonotypes common to all four donors, non-shared ones had lower generation probabilities.

At deep level, the assay was performed. Generated by immunoSEQ multiplex PCR, the TCRdb table keeps only in-frame clones and is missing some. Here the sample spans around 2.3 million clones, under 97% being singletons. Concerning this clone itself: Its matching antigen is unknown.

The specimen was naive CD4+ T cells sorted from blood. Subset reported: CD45RA+ positively selected. The receptor was derived from a man aged 18 to 35 in good health.

CDR3 loop: CASSAGHWFGSYEQYF. The CDR3 DNA reads TGTGCCAGCAGTGCGGGACATTGGTTTGGGAGCTACGAGCAGTACTTC. The chain combines TRBV28 with TRBJ2-7, with D perhaps assigned TRBD1 or TRBD2 (6 bases each). CDR1 and CDR2 (germline): MDHEN, SYDVKM. V was shortened by 5 bases and J by 3 bases, with 20 bases between the two germline ends. There are 16 residues in the CDR3.